This TCR beta chain is drawn from a study of blood T cell repertoires in COVID-19. The assay was immunoSEQ multiplex PCR, and TCRdb's table has in-frame clones only and misses some. Among 380,000 or so clones listed, roughly 80% were seen once. V lost 4 bases and J lost 4; bases outside the gene matches: 9. Germline V CDR1 and CDR2: LNHNV, YYDKDF (reference sequence). CDR3 length: 15 amino acids. This clone was seen more than once but under ten times. This TCR came from a human donor with acute or convalescent COVID-19. The donor label of this sample is uncertain. Sequences were obtained from peripheral blood. This chain links TRBV15 with TRBJ1-2, with 7 bases matching TRBD1. The CDR3 coding sequence is TGTGCCACCAGCATCAGAAGACAGGGAAGCTATGGCTACACCTTC. Translation: CATSIRRQGSYGYTF.